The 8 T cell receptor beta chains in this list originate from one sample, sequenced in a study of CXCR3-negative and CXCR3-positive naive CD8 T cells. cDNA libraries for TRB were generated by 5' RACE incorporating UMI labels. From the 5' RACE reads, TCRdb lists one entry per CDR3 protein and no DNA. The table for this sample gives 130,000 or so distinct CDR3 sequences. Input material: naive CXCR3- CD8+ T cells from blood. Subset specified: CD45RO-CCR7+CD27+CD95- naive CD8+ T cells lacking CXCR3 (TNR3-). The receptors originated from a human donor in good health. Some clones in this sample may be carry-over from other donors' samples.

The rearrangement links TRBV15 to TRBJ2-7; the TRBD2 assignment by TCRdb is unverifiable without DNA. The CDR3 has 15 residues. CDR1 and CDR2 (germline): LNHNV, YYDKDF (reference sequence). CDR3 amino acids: CATSRDNERTYEQYF.

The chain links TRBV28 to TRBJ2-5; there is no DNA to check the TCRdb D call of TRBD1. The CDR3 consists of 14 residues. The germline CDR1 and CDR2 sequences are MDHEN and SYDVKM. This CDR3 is CASSSPGSQETQYF.

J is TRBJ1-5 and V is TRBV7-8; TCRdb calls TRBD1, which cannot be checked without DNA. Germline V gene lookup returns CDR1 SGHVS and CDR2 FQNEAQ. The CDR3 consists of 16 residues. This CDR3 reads CASSLAGQGAHQPQHF.

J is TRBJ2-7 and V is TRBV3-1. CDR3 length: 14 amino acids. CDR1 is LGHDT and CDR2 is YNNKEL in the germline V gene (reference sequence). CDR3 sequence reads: CASSQAGGPYEQYF.

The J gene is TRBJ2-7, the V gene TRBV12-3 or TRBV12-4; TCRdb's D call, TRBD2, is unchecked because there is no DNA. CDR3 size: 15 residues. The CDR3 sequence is CASTPGLSGIYEQYF.

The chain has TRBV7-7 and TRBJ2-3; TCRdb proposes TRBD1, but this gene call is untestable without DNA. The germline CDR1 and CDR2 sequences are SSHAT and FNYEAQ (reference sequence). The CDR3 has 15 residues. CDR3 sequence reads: CASSEQGPFTDTQYF.

The CDR3 sequence: CASSQEPGNNQPQHF. The genes are TRBV4-1 and TRBJ1-5; TCRdb indicates TRBD1, and absent DNA this call remains unverified. Germline CDR1 and CDR2: MGHRA and YSYEKL. CDR3 size: 15 residues.

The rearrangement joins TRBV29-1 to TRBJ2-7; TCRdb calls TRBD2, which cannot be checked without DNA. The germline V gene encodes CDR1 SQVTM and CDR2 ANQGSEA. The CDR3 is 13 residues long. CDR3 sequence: CSVELRGHYEQYF.